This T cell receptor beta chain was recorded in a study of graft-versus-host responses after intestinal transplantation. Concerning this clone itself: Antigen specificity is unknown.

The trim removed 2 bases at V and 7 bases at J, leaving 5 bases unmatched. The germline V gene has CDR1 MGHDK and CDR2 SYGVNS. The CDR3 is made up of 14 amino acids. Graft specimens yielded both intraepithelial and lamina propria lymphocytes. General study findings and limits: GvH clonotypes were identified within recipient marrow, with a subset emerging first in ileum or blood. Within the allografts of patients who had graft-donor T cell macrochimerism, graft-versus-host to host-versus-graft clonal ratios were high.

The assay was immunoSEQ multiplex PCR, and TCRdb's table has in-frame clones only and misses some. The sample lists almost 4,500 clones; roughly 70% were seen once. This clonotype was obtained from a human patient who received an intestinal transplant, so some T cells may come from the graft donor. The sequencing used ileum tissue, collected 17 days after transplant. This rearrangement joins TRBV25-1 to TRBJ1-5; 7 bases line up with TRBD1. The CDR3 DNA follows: TGTGCCAGCAGTGAAGACAGGGACGCGCAGCCCCAGCATTTT. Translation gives CASSEDRDAQPQHF.